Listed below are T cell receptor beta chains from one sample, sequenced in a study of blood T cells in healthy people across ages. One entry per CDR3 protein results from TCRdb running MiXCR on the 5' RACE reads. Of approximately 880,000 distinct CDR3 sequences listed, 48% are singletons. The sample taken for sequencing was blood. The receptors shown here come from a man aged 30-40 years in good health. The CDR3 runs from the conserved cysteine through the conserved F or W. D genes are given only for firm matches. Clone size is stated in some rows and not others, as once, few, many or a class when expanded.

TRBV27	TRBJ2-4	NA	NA	CASSFTAAKNIQYF	TGTGCCAGCAGTTTTACAGCAGCCAAAAACATTCAGTACTTC
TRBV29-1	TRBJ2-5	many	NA	CSVVLGARIEETQYF	TGCAGCGTTGTTCTTGGGGCCAGGATCGAAGAGACCCAGTACTTC
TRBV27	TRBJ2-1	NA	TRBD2	CASSIGLAGNGYEQFF	TGTGCCAGCAGTATAGGACTAGCGGGTAATGGTTATGAGCAGTTCTTC
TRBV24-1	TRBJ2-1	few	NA	CATSDLTGGGDEQFF	TGTGCCACCAGTGATTTAACCGGAGGGGGAGATGAGCAGTTCTTC
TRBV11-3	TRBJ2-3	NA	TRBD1	CASSPTGGSSTDTQYF	TGTGCCAGCAGCCCCACAGGGGGGTCGAGCACAGATACGCAGTATTTT
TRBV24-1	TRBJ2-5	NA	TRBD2	CATSDPKRGGQETQYF	TGTGCCACCAGTGATCCTAAGCGGGGGGGCCAAGAGACCCAGTACTTC
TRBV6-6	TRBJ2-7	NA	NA	CASSYTSPGSYEQYF	TGTGCCAGCAGTTATACCTCTCCGGGGTCCTACGAGCAGTACTTC
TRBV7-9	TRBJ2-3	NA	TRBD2	CASSFSGERTDTQYF	TGTGCCAGCAGCTTTAGCGGGGAGCGCACAGATACGCAGTATTTT
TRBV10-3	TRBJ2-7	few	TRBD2	CAIMSTSGPAEQYF	TGTGCCATCATGTCGACTAGCGGGCCCGCCGAGCAGTACTTC
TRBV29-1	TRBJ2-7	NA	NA	CSVDNDQYF	TGCAGCGTCGACAATGATCAGTACTTC
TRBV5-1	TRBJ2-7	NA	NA	CASSLAGRASSYEQHF	TGCGCCAGCAGCTTGGCAGGCAGGGCCAGCTCCTACGAGCAGCACTTC
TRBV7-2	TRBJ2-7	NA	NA	CAAVGEGPYEQYF	TGTGCCGCCGTGGGGGAAGGGCCCTACGAGCAGTACTTC
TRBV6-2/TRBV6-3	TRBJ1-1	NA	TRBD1	CASSLTGWTEAFF	TGTGCCAGCAGTCTGACAGGGTGGACTGAAGCTTTCTTT
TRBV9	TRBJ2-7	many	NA	CASSVAGYYEQYF	TGTGCCAGCAGCGTAGCTGGTTATTACGAGCAGTACTTC
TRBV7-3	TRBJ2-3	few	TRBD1	CASRLQGTDTQYF	TGTGCCAGCAGGTTACAGGGGACAGATACGCAGTATTTT